This T cell receptor beta chain appears in the sequencing data of a study of shared clonotypes between healthy human individuals. Sequencing was performed with immunoSEQ multiplex PCR; in TCRdb, only in-frame clones are kept and a portion is missing. The sample yields 2,500,000 or so clones, approximately 93% seen once. Those who donated, Caucasian adults without exception, all lived in Nashville, Tennessee. V lost 4 bases and J 5 bases, leaving 12 bases between the germline ends. The CDR3 has 13 amino acids. Germline V gene data show CDR1 as SGHRS and CDR2 as YFSETQ. Sequencing was done on a sample of naive CD4+ T cells from PBMCs. This sample's subset: CD45RA+ positively selected. The V call is TRBV5-1, the J call TRBJ1-1; a possible D gene is TRBD1 (5 bases). This TCR derives from a man aged 18 to 30 in good health. Some clones in this sample may be carry-over from other donors' samples. The CDR3 loop is CASSLGTATEAFF. The CDR3 DNA reads TGCGCCAGCAGCCTAGGGACGGCTACTGAAGCTTTCTTT.